The entry that follows covers one T cell receptor (beta chain) sequence. Germline CDR1 and CDR2: GTSNPN and SVGIG (reference sequence). The CDR3 is 11 amino acids. Trimming took 1 base from V and 2 from J, leaving 3 bases between them. These data belong to a study of blood T cell repertoires in COVID-19. Study members were between roughly 18 and 100 years old and lived in around 24 US regions. The assay was immunoSEQ multiplex PCR, and TCRdb's table has in-frame clones only and misses some. The data hold more than 200,000 clones, with more than 80% observed a single time. The sequenced material came from PBMCs or T cells enriched from blood (not recorded which). The clonotype was recovered from a man aged 55 to 70 who had recovered from COVID-19. This rearrangement joins TRBV30 to TRBJ2-7; D remains unclear. CDR3 in amino acids: CAWSDTYEQYF. The CDR3 coding sequence is TGTGCCTGGAGTGACACCTACGAGCAGTACTTC.